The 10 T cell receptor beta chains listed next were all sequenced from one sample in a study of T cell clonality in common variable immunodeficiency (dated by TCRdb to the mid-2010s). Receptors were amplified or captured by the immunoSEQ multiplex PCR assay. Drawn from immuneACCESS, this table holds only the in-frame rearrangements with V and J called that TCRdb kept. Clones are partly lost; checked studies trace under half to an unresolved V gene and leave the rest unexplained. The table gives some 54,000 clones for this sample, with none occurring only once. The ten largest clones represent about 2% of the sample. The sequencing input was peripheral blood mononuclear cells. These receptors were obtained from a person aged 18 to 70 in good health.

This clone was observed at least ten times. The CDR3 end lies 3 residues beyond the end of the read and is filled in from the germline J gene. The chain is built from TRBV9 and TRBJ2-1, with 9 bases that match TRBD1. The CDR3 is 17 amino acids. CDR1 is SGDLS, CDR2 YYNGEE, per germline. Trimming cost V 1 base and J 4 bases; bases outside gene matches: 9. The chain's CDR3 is CASSVTPDRGLYNEQFF. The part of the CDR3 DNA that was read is TGTGCCAGCAGCGTAACCCCGGACAGGGGATTATACAATGAG.

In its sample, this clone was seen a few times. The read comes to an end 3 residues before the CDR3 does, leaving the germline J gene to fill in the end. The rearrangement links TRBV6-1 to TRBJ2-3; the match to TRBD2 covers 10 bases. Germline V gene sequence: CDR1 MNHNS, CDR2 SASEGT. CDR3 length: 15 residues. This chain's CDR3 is CASSEAAGLATTQYF. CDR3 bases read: TGTGCCAGCAGTGAAGCCGCGGGACTAGCGACGACG.

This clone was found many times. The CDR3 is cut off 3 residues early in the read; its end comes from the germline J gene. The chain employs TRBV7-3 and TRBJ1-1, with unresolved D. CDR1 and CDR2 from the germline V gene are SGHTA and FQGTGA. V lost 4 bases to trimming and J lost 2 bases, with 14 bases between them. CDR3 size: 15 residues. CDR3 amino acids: CASSWNSVRNTEAFF. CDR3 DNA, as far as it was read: TGTGCCAGCAGCTGGAACAGTGTACGTAACACTGAA. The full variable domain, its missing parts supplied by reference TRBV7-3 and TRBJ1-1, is GAGVSQTPSNKVTEKGKYVELRCDPISGHTALYWYRQSLGQGPEFLIYFQGTGAADDSGLPNDRFFAVRPEGSVSTLKIQRTERGDSAVYLCASSWNSVRNTEAFFGQGTRLTVV.

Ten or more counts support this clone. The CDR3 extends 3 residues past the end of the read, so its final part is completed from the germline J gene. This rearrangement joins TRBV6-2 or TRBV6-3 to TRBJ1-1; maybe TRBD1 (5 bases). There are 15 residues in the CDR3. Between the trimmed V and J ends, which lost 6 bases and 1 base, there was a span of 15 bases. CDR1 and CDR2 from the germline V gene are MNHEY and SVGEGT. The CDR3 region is CASSLPRGQNTEAFF. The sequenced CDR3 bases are TGTGCCAGCAGCCTCCCCCGAGGACAGAACACTGAA.

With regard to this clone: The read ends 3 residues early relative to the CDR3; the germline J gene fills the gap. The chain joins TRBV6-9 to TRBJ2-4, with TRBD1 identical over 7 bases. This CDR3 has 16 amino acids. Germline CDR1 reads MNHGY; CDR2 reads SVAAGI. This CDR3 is CASSYTLRGRPQPQYF. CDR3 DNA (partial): TGTGCCAGCAGTTATACCCTGAGGGGGCGTCCCCAGCCT.

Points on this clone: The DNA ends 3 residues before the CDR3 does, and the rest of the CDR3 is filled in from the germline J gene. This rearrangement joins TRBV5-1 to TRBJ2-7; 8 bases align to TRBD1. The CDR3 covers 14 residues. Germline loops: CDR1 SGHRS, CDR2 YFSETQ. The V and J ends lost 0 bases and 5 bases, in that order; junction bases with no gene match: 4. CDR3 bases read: TGCGCCAGCAGCTTGGTTCAGGGGGCCCACGAG. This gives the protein CASSLVQGAHE. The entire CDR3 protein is CASSLVQGAHEQYF.

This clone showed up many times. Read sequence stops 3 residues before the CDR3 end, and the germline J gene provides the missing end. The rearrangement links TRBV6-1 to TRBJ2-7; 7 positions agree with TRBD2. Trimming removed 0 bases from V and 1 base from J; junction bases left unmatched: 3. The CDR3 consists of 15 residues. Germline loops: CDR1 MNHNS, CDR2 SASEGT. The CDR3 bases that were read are TGTGCCAGCAGTGAAGCGTCTAGCGGATCCTACGAG. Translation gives CASSEASSGSYE. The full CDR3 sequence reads CASSEASSGSYEQYF.

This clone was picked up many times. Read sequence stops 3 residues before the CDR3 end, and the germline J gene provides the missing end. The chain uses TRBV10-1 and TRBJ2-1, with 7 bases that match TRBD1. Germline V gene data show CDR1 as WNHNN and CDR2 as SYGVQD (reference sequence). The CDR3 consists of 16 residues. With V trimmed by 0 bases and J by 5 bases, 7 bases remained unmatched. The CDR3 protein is CASSESWGQSDNEQFF. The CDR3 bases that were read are TGCGCCAGCAGTGAGTCGTGGGGACAGAGTGACAATGAG.

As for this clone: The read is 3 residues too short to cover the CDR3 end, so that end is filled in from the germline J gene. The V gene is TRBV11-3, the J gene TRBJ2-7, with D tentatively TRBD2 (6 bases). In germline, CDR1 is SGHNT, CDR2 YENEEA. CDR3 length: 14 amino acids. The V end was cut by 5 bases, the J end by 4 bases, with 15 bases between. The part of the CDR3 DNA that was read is TGTGCCAGCAGCGTCGCCTCCGGGACTTACGAG. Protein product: CASSVASGTYE. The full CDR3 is CASSVASGTYEQYF.

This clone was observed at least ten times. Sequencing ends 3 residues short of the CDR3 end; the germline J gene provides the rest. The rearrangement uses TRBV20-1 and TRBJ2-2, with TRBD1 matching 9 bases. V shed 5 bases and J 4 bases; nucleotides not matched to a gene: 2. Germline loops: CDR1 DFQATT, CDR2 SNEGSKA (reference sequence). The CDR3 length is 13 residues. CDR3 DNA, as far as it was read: TGCAGTGCTCGACAGGGGGGCACCGGGGAG. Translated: CSARQGGTGE. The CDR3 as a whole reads CSARQGGTGELFF.